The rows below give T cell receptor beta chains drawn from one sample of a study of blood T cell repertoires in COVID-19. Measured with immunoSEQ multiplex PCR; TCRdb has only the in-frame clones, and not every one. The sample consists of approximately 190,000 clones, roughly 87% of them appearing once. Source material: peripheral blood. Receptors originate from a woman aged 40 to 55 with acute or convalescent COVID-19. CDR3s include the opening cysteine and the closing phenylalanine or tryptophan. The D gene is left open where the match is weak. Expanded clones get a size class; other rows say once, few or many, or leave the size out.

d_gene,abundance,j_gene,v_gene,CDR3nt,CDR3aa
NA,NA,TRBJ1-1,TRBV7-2,TGTGCCAGCAGCTCGGCGGCGGGCGCGCTCAGCAACACTGAAGCTTTCTTT,CASSSAAGALSNTEAFF
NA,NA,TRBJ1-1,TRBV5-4,TGTGCCAGCAGCTTGGACCTGGGAGGCACTGAAGCTTTCTTT,CASSLDLGGTEAFF
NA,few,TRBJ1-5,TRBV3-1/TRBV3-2,TGTGCCAGCAGCCAAGATTTCGGGCCCAGGGAGGGAGGTCAGCCCCAGCATTTT,CASSQDFGPREGGQPQHF
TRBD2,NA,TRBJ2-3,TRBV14,TGTGCCAGCAGCTCCATAGCGGGGGCTAGCACAGATACGCAGTATTTT,CASSSIAGASTDTQYF
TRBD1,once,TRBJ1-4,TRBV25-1,TGTGCCAGCAGTGCTCGGACAGGGACTAATGAAAAACTGTTTTTT,CASSARTGTNEKLFF
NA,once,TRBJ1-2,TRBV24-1,TGTGCCACCAGTGAGAGACAGAGCGGGCCTTACACCTTC,CATSERQSGPYTF
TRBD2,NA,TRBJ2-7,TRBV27,TGTGCCAGCCGGAAACAACTAGCGGGAGAGTACGAGCAGTACTTC,CASRKQLAGEYEQYF
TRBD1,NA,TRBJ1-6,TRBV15,TGTGCCACCAGCAGGGGGACAGGGAGGAAGAATTCACCCCTCCACTTT,CATSRGTGRKNSPLHF
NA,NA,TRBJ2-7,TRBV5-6,TGTGCCAGCAGCCCAGGGTTCTACGAGCAGTACTTC,CASSPGFYEQYF
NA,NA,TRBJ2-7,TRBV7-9,TGTGCCAGCAGCTTAGGGGGAGGCAATTACGAGCAGTACTTC,CASSLGGGNYEQYF
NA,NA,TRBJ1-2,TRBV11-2,TGTGCCAGCAGCTTTACCGACGGAGCTCGGGGCTACACCTTC,CASSFTDGARGYTF
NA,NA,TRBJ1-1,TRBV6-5,TGTGCCAGCAGTTACTCCGGACACCTCACTGAAGCTTTCTTT,CASSYSGHLTEAFF
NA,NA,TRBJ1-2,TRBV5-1,TGCGCCAGCAGCTTGGTGCCGGCAGGGCAGTATGGCTACACCTTC,CASSLVPAGQYGYTF
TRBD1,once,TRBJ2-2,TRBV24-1,TGTGCCGTAGGGTCGGACAGGGGTTATTGGAACACCGGGGAGCTGTTTTTT,CAVGSDRGYWNTGELFF
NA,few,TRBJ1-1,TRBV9,TGTGCCAGCAGGTACGCCGAGGGTGTAGCTTTCTTT,CASRYAEGVAFF
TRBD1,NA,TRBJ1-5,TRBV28,TGTGCCAGCAGTTCGACAGGGCTCAATCAGCCCCAGCATTTT,CASSSTGLNQPQHF
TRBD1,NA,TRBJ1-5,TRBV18,TGTGCCAGCTCACCAGGGACAGTTAATAGCAATCAGCCCCAGCATTTT,CASSPGTVNSNQPQHF
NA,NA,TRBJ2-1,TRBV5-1,TGCGCCAGCAGCGGACCACAGGGAGAAGAGCAGTTCTTC,CASSGPQGEEQFF
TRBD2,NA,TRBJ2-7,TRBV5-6,TGTGCCAGCAGTCCAGCCGGGAGGGATCTCGAGCAGTACTTC,CASSPAGRDLEQYF
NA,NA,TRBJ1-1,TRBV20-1,TGCAGTGCTAGAGGGCCTCTGGAAGCTTTCTTT,CSARGPLEAFF
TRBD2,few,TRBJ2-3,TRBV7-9,TGTGCCAGCAGACTAGCGGGATCGAGGGGAGATACGCAGTATTTT,CASRLAGSRGDTQYF
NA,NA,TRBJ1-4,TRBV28,TGTGCCAGCAGTCTCGCTGGTGGGGGCTTGGGTGAAAAACTGTTTTTT,CASSLAGGGLGEKLFF
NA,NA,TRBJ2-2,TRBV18,TGTGCCAGCTCACCACGGTTACAGAGGAACACCGGGGAGCTGTTTTTT,CASSPRLQRNTGELFF